This TCR beta chain comes out of a study of shared clonotypes between healthy human individuals (dated by TCRdb to about 2020). Concerning the study at large: The cohort comprised a couple of women and a few men aged 18 to 49 years. Between about 0.8 and 9 billion PBMCs per donor were obtained by leukapheresis. For each donor, CD4 naive and CD4 memory were each run on three plates, CD8 naive on two plates, and CD8 memory on one plate. To estimate repertoire size and how much clonotypes are shared between individuals, the study performed deep sequencing of blood TCR repertoires from a few healthy adults. Different laboratories and diverse techniques were used to prepare libraries and sequence TCR repertoires, to increase sequencing depth and limit assay-specific biases. Broader findings and caveats from the paper: Because the study included a small number of donors, the genetic and exposure-history diversity represented was limited. Even with the large sequencing depth, rarefaction of the sorted-subset datasets indicated that sequencing was incomplete. Pairwise subsampling indicated that sequencing depth was expected to affect the degree of clonotype sharing among donors. Naive subsets generally had larger estimated clonotype richness than memory subsets. When several donors were compared, the shared fraction of clonotypes was 5% to 6.5% for naive CD4, roughly 3.3% for naive CD8, 2% to 2.5% for memory CD4, and 0.4% for memory CD8. Sampling was restricted to blood, and TCR repertoires in tissues likely differ from the TCR repertoires found in blood. Clonotypes shared by all four sorted-subset donors showed higher generation probabilities than non-shared clonotypes.

The donors were healthy, HIV-negative adults who had no recently reported acute infections or vaccinations. Every donor was a Caucasian adult living in Nashville, Tennessee, USA. CD4+ T cells were enriched by magnetic negative selection, after which naive cells were positively selected on CD45RA and the negative fraction was taken as the memory subset. Blood was collected by leukapheresis, and PBMCs were isolated by Ficoll-Histopaque density gradient centrifugation and then cryopreserved in liquid nitrogen vapor phase. Purity and quantity of every magnetically sorted T cell population were checked by analytical flow cytometry. From each sorted fraction, genomic DNA was isolated and quantified by UV absorbance on a Nanodrop 2000c. Points on this clone: Its antigen is unknown. No base-level quality is on record; no much larger clone is a single base apart.

TCR CDR3 regions were amplified from genomic DNA by multiplex PCR using the deep immunoSEQ assay. Extracted genomic DNA from each cell subset was distributed evenly across all wells of several immunoSEQ 96-well plates, and each plate was treated as a replicate. For sorted subsets, each replicate PCR was loaded with around 220 ng genomic DNA, equivalent to about 30,000 T cell genomes. Purified libraries were quantified with a Qubit 3.0 fluorometer, sized on a Bioanalyzer 2100, and re-quantified with the KAPA Library Quantification kit. Each immunoSEQ 96-well plate was sequenced on its own single-read 150-cycle Illumina NextSeq 550 flow cell. The original methods were these. Because the immunoSEQ output included only junctional sequences and no quality scores, the filtering could not be the same as the filtering used for full-length reads. Sequences were annotated with PyIR, a Python wrapper for IgBLAST v1.9, and V/J genes and CDR3 were assigned using IMGT germline references. Any read was removed if the V/J assignment was weak (E-value above 1e-6), the CDR3 was missing, or the read contained stop codons, out-of-frame junctions, or ambiguous translated residues. V3J clonotypes were defined as sequences sharing an identical inferred V gene, J gene, and CDR3 amino acid sequence. The percentage overlap between two repertoires was calculated by dividing the number of shared unique clonotypes by the size of the smaller repertoire. Richness of each repertoire was evaluated using RTK rarefaction, the Chao1 estimator, and Recon v2.1 estimates of unobserved clonotypes. OLGA was used to compute generation probabilities for all TCRbeta clonotypes that the gDNA method yielded from several donors. TCRdb mirrors the immuneACCESS table, restricted to in-frame sequences. Some clones are absent from its copies; in checked studies, under half trace to an unresolved V gene, and the reason for the others is unknown. V and J calls and clone size follow that table, whereas D and trimming were derived from the DNA. A total of about 2,500,000 clones appear in this sample, around 94% of them only once. The ten largest clones take up over 0.12% of the sample.

Sequences were obtained from naive CD4+ T cells sorted from blood. In light of the paper, this sample's cell subset or site label describes: CD45RA+ positively selected. The sequence was obtained from a man aged 18 to 30 in good health.

The DNA reads TGTGCCAGCAGCTTACGGGTCATTGGTAGTTACGAGCAGTACTTC. Its amino acids are CASSLRVIGSYEQYF. The chain is assembled from TRBV11-2 and TRBJ2-7; there is no confident call for the D gene. V is cut by 2 bases and J by 4 bases, and the space between the germline ends is 15 bases. The CDR3, cysteine through phenylalanine, is 15 amino acids long. The sequence is cut down to CDR3 DNA, 45 bases in frame from base 1. The germline V gene encodes CDR1 SGHAT and CDR2 FQNNGV.